This T cell receptor (beta chain) was obtained from a study of T cell responses to AZD1222 COVID-19 vaccine. The data were produced by immunoSEQ multiplex PCR, yet TCRdb's version contains in-frame clones alone and is incomplete. The sample shows about 170,000 clones, approximately 88% of them seen only once. The CDR3 runs to 14 residues. The germline V gene has CDR1 MNHEY and CDR2 SMNVEV (reference sequence). V gave up 5 bases and J gave up 3 bases; unmatched junction bases: 2. This receptor was taken from an adult who received the AZD1222 COVID-19 vaccine. Sequences were derived from peripheral blood, sampled 28 days after the second AZD1222 dose. This chain connects TRBV27 to TRBJ1-4; 8 bases are a match to TRBD1. In DNA form, the CDR3 reads TGTGCCAGCAGTCCGGACAGGGCTAATGAAAAACTGTTTTTT. Amino acids: CASSPDRANEKLFF.